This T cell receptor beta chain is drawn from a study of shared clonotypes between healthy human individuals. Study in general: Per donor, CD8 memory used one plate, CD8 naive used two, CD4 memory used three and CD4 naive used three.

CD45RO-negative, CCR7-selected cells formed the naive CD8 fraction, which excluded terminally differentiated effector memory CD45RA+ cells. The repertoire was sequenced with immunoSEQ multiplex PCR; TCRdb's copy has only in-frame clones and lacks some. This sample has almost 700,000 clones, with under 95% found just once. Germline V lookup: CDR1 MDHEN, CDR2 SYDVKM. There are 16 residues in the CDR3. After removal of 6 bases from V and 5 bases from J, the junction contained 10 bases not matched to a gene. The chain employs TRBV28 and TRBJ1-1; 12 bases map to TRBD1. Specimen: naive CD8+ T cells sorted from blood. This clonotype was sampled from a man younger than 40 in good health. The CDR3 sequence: CASSLDPGQGATEAFF. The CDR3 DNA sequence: TGTGCCAGCAGCCTCGATCCGGGACAGGGGGCGACTGAAGCTTTCTTT.